A selection of T cell receptor beta chains follows, all from one sample in a study of graft-versus-host responses after intestinal transplantation. Clones were sequenced by immunoSEQ multiplex PCR, and TCRdb holds only the in-frame ones, with some missing. The table shows 12,000 to 15,000 clones, with around a third occurring only once. The sample here was alloreactive CD8+ T cells from a mixed lymphocyte reaction culture, taken before intestinal transplant. Receptor source: a human patient who received an intestinal transplant. The CDR3 runs from the conserved cysteine through the conserved F or W. Each record gives: V gene, J gene, clone size, D gene, CDR3 DNA, CDR3 protein. A D gene is named only where the DNA matches it firmly. For some rows the clone size is stated as once, few or many, or as a class when expanded; others skip it.

V gene: TRBV27
J gene: TRBJ2-7
clone size: once
D gene: TRBD1
CDR3 DNA: TGTGCCAGCAGTCCGACAGGGGCTACCGAGCAGTACTTC
CDR3 protein: CASSPTGATEQYF

V gene: TRBV2
J gene: TRBJ1-3
clone size: medium-sized
D gene: -
CDR3 DNA: TGTGCCAGCAGTGGACAGGACCGCTCTGGAAACACCATATATTTT
CDR3 protein: CASSGQDRSGNTIYF

V gene: TRBV4-1
J gene: TRBJ1-1
clone size: few
D gene: -
CDR3 DNA: TGCGCCAGCAGCCAAGAAGGGACAACGAACACTGAAGCTTTCTTT
CDR3 protein: CASSQEGTTNTEAFF

V gene: TRBV10-1
J gene: TRBJ1-1
clone size: -
D gene: TRBD1
CDR3 DNA: TGCGCCAGCAGTGGAGACAGGGGGCTTAACACTGAAGCTTTCTTT
CDR3 protein: CASSGDRGLNTEAFF

V gene: TRBV27
J gene: TRBJ1-1
clone size: -
D gene: -
CDR3 DNA: TGTGCCACGCGTGGGGGGGGGCGAGATGAAGCTTTCTTT
CDR3 protein: CATRGGGRDEAFF

V gene: TRBV7-9
J gene: TRBJ2-1
clone size: -
D gene: TRBD2
CDR3 DNA: TGTGCCAGCAGCTTGGGACTAGCGGGGGGCCATGAGCAGTTCTTC
CDR3 protein: CASSLGLAGGHEQFF

V gene: TRBV6-6
J gene: TRBJ1-2
clone size: -
D gene: -
CDR3 DNA: TGTGCCAGCAGTTACTCAATGACAGTGGACTATGGCTACACCTTC
CDR3 protein: CASSYSMTVDYGYTF

V gene: TRBV7-2
J gene: TRBJ2-1
clone size: -
D gene: -
CDR3 DNA: TGTGCCAGCAGCCTCGGGTCCGCCCCCCGGTTCTTC
CDR3 protein: CASSLGSAPRFF

V gene: TRBV29-1
J gene: TRBJ2-7
clone size: -
D gene: -
CDR3 DNA: TGCAGCGTTGAAACACCCTACGAGCAGTACTTC
CDR3 protein: CSVETPYEQYF

V gene: TRBV5-6
J gene: TRBJ1-1
clone size: few
D gene: -
CDR3 DNA: TGTGCCAGCAGCTTGGGGAGTTCCGAAGCTTTCTTT
CDR3 protein: CASSLGSSEAFF

V gene: TRBV19
J gene: TRBJ2-1
clone size: -
D gene: -
CDR3 DNA: TGTGCCAGTAGTGCTAGCGTCACCTACAATGAGCAGTTCTTC
CDR3 protein: CASSASVTYNEQFF

V gene: TRBV11-3
J gene: TRBJ1-1
clone size: -
D gene: -
CDR3 DNA: TGTGCCAGCAGCTCTCGACAGGCCCCGAACACTGAAGCTTTCTTT
CDR3 protein: CASSSRQAPNTEAFF

V gene: TRBV4-3
J gene: TRBJ2-3
clone size: -
D gene: TRBD2
CDR3 DNA: TGCGCCAGCAGCCAATTTAGCGGGGGGGCCGGGGGCACAGATACGCAGTATTTT
CDR3 protein: CASSQFSGGAGGTDTQYF

V gene: TRBV7-9
J gene: TRBJ2-7
clone size: -
D gene: -
CDR3 DNA: TGTGCCAGCAGCGCAGCCGGGAGTGGCTACGAGCAGTACTTC
CDR3 protein: CASSAAGSGYEQYF

V gene: TRBV11-2
J gene: TRBJ2-5
clone size: -
D gene: -
CDR3 DNA: TGTGCCAGCAGTTACGGGGGTGGCCAAGAGACCCAGTACTTC
CDR3 protein: CASSYGGGQETQYF

V gene: TRBV4-3
J gene: TRBJ1-2
clone size: -
D gene: -
CDR3 DNA: TGCGCCAGCAGCCCCAGCGTTTCCCCACACTATGGCTACACCTTC
CDR3 protein: CASSPSVSPHYGYTF

V gene: TRBV2
J gene: TRBJ2-1
clone size: -
D gene: TRBD2
CDR3 DNA: TGTGCCAGCAGCCTTAGCGGGGGGGCCTACAATGAGCAGTTCTTC
CDR3 protein: CASSLSGGAYNEQFF

V gene: TRBV18
J gene: TRBJ2-2
clone size: -
D gene: TRBD1
CDR3 DNA: TGTGCCAGCTCACCTCGACAGGGGGTTTGGACCGGGGAGCTGTTTTTT
CDR3 protein: CASSPRQGVWTGELFF

V gene: TRBV13
J gene: TRBJ2-5
clone size: few
D gene: TRBD2
CDR3 DNA: TGTGCCAGCAGCCCCCGGGGAGCGGGGGAAGAGACCCAGTACTTC
CDR3 protein: CASSPRGAGEETQYF

V gene: TRBV15
J gene: TRBJ1-2
clone size: -
D gene: -
CDR3 DNA: TGTGCCACCAGCCCCCGTTTCGAGGGGGTCTATGGCTACACCTTC
CDR3 protein: CATSPRFEGVYGYTF

V gene: TRBV4-3
J gene: TRBJ2-7
clone size: -
D gene: -
CDR3 DNA: TGCGCCAGCAGCCAAGATGGCGGCGGCTCCTACGAGCAGTACTTC
CDR3 protein: CASSQDGGGSYEQYF

V gene: TRBV6-6
J gene: TRBJ1-2
clone size: few
D gene: -
CDR3 DNA: TGTGCCAGCAGTTTAAGTCAGACAGTTTGGACCTTC
CDR3 protein: CASSLSQTVWTF

V gene: TRBV9
J gene: TRBJ2-2
clone size: -
D gene: TRBD1
CDR3 DNA: TGTGCCAGCAGCCCCACCGGAACCGACAGGGGGCGTTTTGGCACCGGGGAGCTGTTTTTT
CDR3 protein: CASSPTGTDRGRFGTGELFF

V gene: TRBV30
J gene: TRBJ1-2
clone size: -
D gene: -
CDR3 DNA: TGTGCCTGGAGTACCGAACGACAGGCCCACTATGGCTACACCTTC
CDR3 protein: CAWSTERQAHYGYTF

V gene: TRBV7-9
J gene: TRBJ2-3
clone size: -
D gene: -
CDR3 DNA: TGTGCCAGCGTTTGGTCTACTGTAGCAGATACGCAGTATTTT
CDR3 protein: CASVWSTVADTQYF

V gene: TRBV7-2
J gene: TRBJ2-2
clone size: -
D gene: TRBD2
CDR3 DNA: TGTGCCAGCAGCTTGGGGGGGGGCACCGGGGAGCTGTTTTTT
CDR3 protein: CASSLGGGTGELFF

V gene: TRBV7-9
J gene: TRBJ2-1
clone size: few
D gene: -
CDR3 DNA: TGTGCCAGCAGCACTACGGATGAGCAGTTCTTC
CDR3 protein: CASSTTDEQFF

V gene: TRBV5-6
J gene: TRBJ1-5
clone size: medium-sized
D gene: -
CDR3 DNA: TGTGCCAGCAGCGCTGGGACTGCTCAGCCCCAGCATTTT
CDR3 protein: CASSAGTAQPQHF

V gene: TRBV2
J gene: TRBJ2-3
clone size: -
D gene: -
CDR3 DNA: TGTGCCAGCAGGATGGGGAGGGGGACAGATACGCAGTATTTT
CDR3 protein: CASRMGRGTDTQYF

V gene: TRBV11-2
J gene: TRBJ1-2
clone size: -
D gene: TRBD1
CDR3 DNA: TGTGCCAGCAGCTTTCCCGGGACAGGCCACTATGGCTACACCTTC
CDR3 protein: CASSFPGTGHYGYTF

V gene: TRBV12-5
J gene: TRBJ2-1
clone size: few
D gene: -
CDR3 DNA: TGTGCTAGTGGTTTGGTACTCACAGGGGGGGAAAATGAGCAGTTCTTC
CDR3 protein: CASGLVLTGGENEQFF

V gene: TRBV29-1
J gene: TRBJ2-1
clone size: few
D gene: -
CDR3 DNA: TGCAGCGTCGACAATGAGCAGTTCTTC
CDR3 protein: CSVDNEQFF

V gene: TRBV7-9
J gene: TRBJ2-7
clone size: -
D gene: -
CDR3 DNA: TGTGCCAGCAGCATCAACAGGGTCGAGCAGTACTTC
CDR3 protein: CASSINRVEQYF

V gene: TRBV4-3
J gene: TRBJ1-3
clone size: few
D gene: -
CDR3 DNA: TGCGCCAGCAGCCAAGATATAGTACAGGGTGCAGGAAACACCATATATTTT
CDR3 protein: CASSQDIVQGAGNTIYF

V gene: TRBV6-6
J gene: TRBJ1-2
clone size: -
D gene: -
CDR3 DNA: TGTGCCAGCAGGGATCGGGGGGCGCGGTATGGCTACACCTTC
CDR3 protein: CASRDRGARYGYTF

V gene: TRBV11-2
J gene: TRBJ1-3
clone size: few
D gene: -
CDR3 DNA: TGTGCCAGCAGCCCTACCGCGCACTCTGGAAACACCATATATTTT
CDR3 protein: CASSPTAHSGNTIYF

V gene: TRBV7-9
J gene: TRBJ2-1
clone size: -
D gene: TRBD2
CDR3 DNA: TGTGCCAGCAGCTCACTAGCGGGGGGGCCTGATGAGCAGTTCTTC
CDR3 protein: CASSSLAGGPDEQFF

V gene: TRBV4-3
J gene: TRBJ2-4
clone size: -
D gene: TRBD1
CDR3 DNA: TGCGCCAGCAGCCAATCGGACAGGGTTGAAAACATTCAGTACTTC
CDR3 protein: CASSQSDRVENIQYF

V gene: TRBV2
J gene: TRBJ2-5
clone size: -
D gene: TRBD2
CDR3 DNA: TGTGCCAGCAGTGAACGAGCGGGGGGTGTGGAGACCCAGTACTTC
CDR3 protein: CASSERAGGVETQYF

V gene: TRBV4-3
J gene: TRBJ1-2
clone size: medium-sized
D gene: TRBD1
CDR3 DNA: TGCGCCAGCAGCCAAGATCGCGAGACAGGGCTGCAGGGCTACACCTTC
CDR3 protein: CASSQDRETGLQGYTF

V gene: TRBV5-1
J gene: TRBJ2-7
clone size: few
D gene: TRBD2
CDR3 DNA: TGCGCCAGCAGCCCTCGCCGCCCAGGGACTAGCATCAGCCACGAGCAGTACTTC
CDR3 protein: CASSPRRPGTSISHEQYF

V gene: TRBV7-2
J gene: TRBJ2-7
clone size: few
D gene: -
CDR3 DNA: TGTGCCAGCAGCTTATCGGGAGTAGACTACGAGCAGTACTTC
CDR3 protein: CASSLSGVDYEQYF